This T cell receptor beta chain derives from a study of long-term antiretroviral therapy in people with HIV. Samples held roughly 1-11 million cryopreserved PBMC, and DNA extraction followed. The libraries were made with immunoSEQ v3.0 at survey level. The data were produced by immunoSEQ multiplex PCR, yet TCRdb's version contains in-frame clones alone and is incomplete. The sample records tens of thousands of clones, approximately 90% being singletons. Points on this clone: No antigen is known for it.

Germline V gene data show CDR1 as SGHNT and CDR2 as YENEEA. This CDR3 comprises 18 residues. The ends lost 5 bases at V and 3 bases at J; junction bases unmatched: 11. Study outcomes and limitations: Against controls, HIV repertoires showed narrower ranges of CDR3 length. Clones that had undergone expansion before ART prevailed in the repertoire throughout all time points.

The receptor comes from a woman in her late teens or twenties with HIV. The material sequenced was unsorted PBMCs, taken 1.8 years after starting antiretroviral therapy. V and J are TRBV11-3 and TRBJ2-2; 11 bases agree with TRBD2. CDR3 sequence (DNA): TGTGCCAGCAGCCCGACCATGACTAGCGGGATCGACACCGGGGAGCTGTTTTTT. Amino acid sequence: CASSPTMTSGIDTGELFF. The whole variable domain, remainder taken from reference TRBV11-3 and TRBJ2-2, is EAGVVQSPRYKIIEKKQPVAFWCNPISGHNTLYWYLQNLGQGPELLIRYENEEAVDDSQLPKDRFSAERLKGVDSTLKIQPAELGDSAVYLCASSPTMTSGIDTGELFFGEGSRLTVL.